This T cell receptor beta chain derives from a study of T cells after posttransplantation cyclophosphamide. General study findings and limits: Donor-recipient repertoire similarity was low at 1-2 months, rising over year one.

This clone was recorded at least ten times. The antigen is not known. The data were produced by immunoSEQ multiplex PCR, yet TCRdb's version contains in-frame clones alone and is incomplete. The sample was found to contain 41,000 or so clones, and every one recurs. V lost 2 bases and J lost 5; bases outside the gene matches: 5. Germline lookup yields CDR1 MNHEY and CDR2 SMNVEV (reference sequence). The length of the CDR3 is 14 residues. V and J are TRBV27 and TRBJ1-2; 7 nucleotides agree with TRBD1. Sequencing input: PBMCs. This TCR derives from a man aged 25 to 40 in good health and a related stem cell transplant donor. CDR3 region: CASSLVGTEYGYTF. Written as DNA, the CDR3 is TGTGCCAGCAGTTTAGTCGGGACAGAATATGGCTACACCTTC.